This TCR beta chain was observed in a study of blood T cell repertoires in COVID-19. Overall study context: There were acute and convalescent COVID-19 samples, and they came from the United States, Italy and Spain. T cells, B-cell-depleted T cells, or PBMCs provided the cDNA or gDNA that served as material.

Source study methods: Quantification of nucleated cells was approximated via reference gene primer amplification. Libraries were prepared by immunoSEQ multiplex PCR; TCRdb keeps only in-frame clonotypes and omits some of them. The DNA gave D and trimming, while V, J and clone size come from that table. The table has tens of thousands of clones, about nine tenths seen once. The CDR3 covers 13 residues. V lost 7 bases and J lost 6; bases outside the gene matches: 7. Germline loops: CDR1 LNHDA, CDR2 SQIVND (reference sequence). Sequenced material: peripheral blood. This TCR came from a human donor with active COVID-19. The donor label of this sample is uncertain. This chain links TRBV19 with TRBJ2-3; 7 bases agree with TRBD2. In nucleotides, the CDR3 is TGTGCCAGTAAGCGGGACCGGGGGGATACGCAGTATTTT. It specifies CASKRDRGDTQYF.